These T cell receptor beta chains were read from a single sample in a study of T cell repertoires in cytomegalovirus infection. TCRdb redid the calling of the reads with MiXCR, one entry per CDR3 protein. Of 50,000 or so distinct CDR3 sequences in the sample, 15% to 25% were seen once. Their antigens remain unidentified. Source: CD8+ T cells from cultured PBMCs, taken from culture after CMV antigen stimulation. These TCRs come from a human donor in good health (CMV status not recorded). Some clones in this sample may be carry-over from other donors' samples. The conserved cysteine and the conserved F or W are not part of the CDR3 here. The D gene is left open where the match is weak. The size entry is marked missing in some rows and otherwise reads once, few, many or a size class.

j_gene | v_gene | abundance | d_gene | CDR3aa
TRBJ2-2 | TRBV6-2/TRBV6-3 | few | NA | ASSFPTNTGELF
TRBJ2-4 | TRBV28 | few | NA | ASNPRGNIQY
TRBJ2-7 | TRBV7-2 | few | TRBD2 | ASSLGGGSGREQY
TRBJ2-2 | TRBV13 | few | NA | ASSRTGELF
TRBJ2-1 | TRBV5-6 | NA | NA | ASSLGAIQVSYNEQF
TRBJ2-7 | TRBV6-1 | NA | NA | ASSGSGEDEQY
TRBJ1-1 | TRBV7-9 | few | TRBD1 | ASSAPGTGNTEAF
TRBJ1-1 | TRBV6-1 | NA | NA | ASSYEGMNTEAF
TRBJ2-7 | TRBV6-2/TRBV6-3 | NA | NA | ASSFNRGLRSEQY
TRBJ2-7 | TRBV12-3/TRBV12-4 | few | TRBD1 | ASRLGQGREQY
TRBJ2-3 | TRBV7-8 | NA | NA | ASSLETSGGDTQY
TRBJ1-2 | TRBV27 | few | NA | ASGEANRPYGYT
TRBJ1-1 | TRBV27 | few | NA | ASNPTAMNTEAF
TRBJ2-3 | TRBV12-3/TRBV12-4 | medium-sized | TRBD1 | ASSLGTASTDTQY
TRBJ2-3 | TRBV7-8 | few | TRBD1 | ASSPRDRGRADTQY
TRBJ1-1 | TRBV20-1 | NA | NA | SARLSVTEAF
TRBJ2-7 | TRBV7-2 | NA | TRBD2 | ASSLGTSGVLSPSYEQY
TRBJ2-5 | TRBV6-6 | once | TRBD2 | ASSYPTSGGQETQY
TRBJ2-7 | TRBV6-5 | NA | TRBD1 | ASSYSTGSQQY
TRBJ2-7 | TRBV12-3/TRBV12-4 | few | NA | ASSSRGSPALGPRGFSYEQY
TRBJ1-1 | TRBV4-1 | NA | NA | ASSQEVTQTEAF